This T cell receptor beta chain was profiled in a study of blood T cells in healthy people across ages. The authors extracted at least 5 micrograms of total RNA per sample. This clonotype was picked up a small number of times. Per the germline V gene, CDR1 is SGHDT and CDR2 is YYEEEE. The CDR3 sequence is 15 residues long. Between the trimmed V and J ends, which lost 2 bases and 8 bases, there was a span of 19 bases. Primers used in a second PCR of about 6 to 12 cycles were a sample-barcoded 5' primer and a J-beta primer mix. Every sample gave at least 2.5 million paired-end reads containing CDR3. Using its own MiXCR run on the 5' RACE reads, TCRdb lists one record per CDR3 protein. Among just under 900,000 distinct CDR3 sequences listed, about 28% were seen once.

This TCR derives from a woman aged 80 or over in good health. Sample: blood. The V and J genes are TRBV5-6 and TRBJ1-2; D is unclear. In DNA, the CDR3 is TGTGCCAGCAGCTTTACTTTGGGCGCCTATTTGGGCTACACCTTC. Amino acid sequence: CASSFTLGAYLGYTF.